This entry lists 15 T cell receptor beta chains sequenced from one sample in a study of cytomegalovirus exposure and HLA in healthy donors. The PCR had 60 Vbeta and 13 Jbeta primers. Data came from immunoSEQ multiplex PCR; TCRdb stores just in-frame clones and leaves some out. The profile shows about 140,000 clones, roughly 80% of them singletons. Material for sequencing was PBMCs. Receptor source: a female donor in good health and CMV-seronegative.

This chain links TRBV5-4 with TRBJ2-5; possibly TRBD2 for D (6 bases). The CDR3 covers 16 residues. V shed 4 bases and J shed 1 base, with 17 bases lying between them. Germline V CDR1 and CDR2: SGHNT, YYREEE (reference sequence). The CDR3 loop is CASSRAPASAQETQYF. CDR3 in DNA: TGTGCCAGCAGCCGGGCCCCGGCTAGCGCCCAAGAGACCCAGTACTTC. The whole variable domain, filled in from reference TRBV5-4 and TRBJ2-5, reads ETGVTQSPTHLIKTRGQQVTLRCSSQSGHNTVSWYQQALGQGPQFIFQYYREEENGRGNFPPRFSGLQFPNYSSELNVNALELDDSALYLCASSRAPASAQETQYFGPGTRLLVL.

This chain uses TRBV10-3 with TRBJ2-7; 8 bases match TRBD1. CDR1 is ENHRY and CDR2 is SYGVKD in the germline V gene. The trim removed 4 bases at V and 2 bases at J, leaving 7 bases unmatched. The CDR3 is 15 amino acids. The CDR3 region is CAISAGQDTTYEQYF. CDR3 DNA sequence: TGTGCCATCAGTGCGGGACAGGACACAACCTACGAGCAGTACTTC.

This clone is a singleton in its sample. The chain is built from TRBV7-6 and TRBJ2-7; TRBD2 matches at 11 bases. The CDR3 totals 17 residues. With 4 bases clipped from V and 2 bases from J, the junction kept 10 bases outside the gene matches. CDR1 is SGHVS, CDR2 FNYEAQ, per germline. This CDR3 reads CASSSIRLAGGTYEQYF. The CDR3 DNA reads TGTGCCAGCAGCTCCATACGTCTAGCGGGGGGTACCTACGAGCAGTACTTC.

This clone appeared a few times. The gene calls are TRBV6-5 and TRBJ2-7, with D tentatively TRBD1 (6 bases). The ends were cut back, 1 base at V and 6 bases at J, with 13 bases in the middle. The germline CDR1 and CDR2 sequences are MNHEY and SVGAGI. CDR3 length equals 14 residues. The CDR3 DNA is TGTGCCAGCAGTTACTGGGGGCTAGCAGGCGAGCAGTACTTC. Translation: CASSYWGLAGEQYF.

This chain links TRBV19 with TRBJ2-3; weak D call: TRBD1 (5 bases). CDR3 length: 14 residues. V was trimmed by 2 bases and J by 1 base, leaving 7 bases between them. The germline V gene has CDR1 LNHDA and CDR2 SQIVND (reference sequence). This chain's CDR3 is CASSILGGTDTQYF. The DNA for the CDR3 is TGTGCCAGTAGTATACTAGGGGGCACAGATACGCAGTATTTT.

The rearrangement links TRBV6-5 to TRBJ2-3; 10 bases match TRBD1. The CDR3 runs to 14 residues. Germline CDR1 is MNHEY and CDR2 is SVGAGI. The V gene end was trimmed by 6 bases and the J gene end by 6 bases; junction bases not matched to a gene: 6. CDR3: CASRETGGADTQYF. CDR3 bases: TGTGCCAGCAGGGAGACAGGGGGCGCGGATACGCAGTATTTT.

The rearrangement links TRBV28 to TRBJ1-5; D may be TRBD1 (5 bases). Germline loops: CDR1 MDHEN, CDR2 SYDVKM. Trimming took 1 base from V and 1 from J, leaving 11 bases between them. CDR3 size: 16 residues. In DNA, the CDR3 is TGTGCCAGCAGTTTATTGGGGGGGAGCAGCAATCAGCCCCAGCATTTT. Protein: CASSLLGGSSNQPQHF. The whole variable domain, filled in from reference TRBV28 and TRBJ1-5, reads DVKVTQSSRYLVKRTGEKVFLECVQDMDHENMFWYRQDPGLGLRLIYFSYDVKMKEKGDIPEGYSVSREKKERFSLILESASTNQTSMYLCASSLLGGSSNQPQHFGDGTRLSIL.

The genes are TRBV4-1 and TRBJ2-1; D is ambiguous. Trimming removed 1 base from V and 8 bases from J, with 9 bases in between. The CDR3 covers 13 residues. Per germline, CDR1 MGHRA and CDR2 YSYEKL. CDR3 nucleotides: TGCGCCAGCAGCCAAGGAGGATTGGATGAGCAGTTCTTC. It is translated as CASSQGGLDEQFF.

In the case of this clone: The junction departs from the called germline gene at one end, perhaps through a read error. The chain employs TRBV5-1 and TRBJ2-1, with TRBD2 matching over 11 bases. This CDR3 spans 16 amino acids. CDR1 is SGHRS, CDR2 YFSETQ, per germline. The CDR3, as DNA: TGCGCCAGCAGCACCGGGCTAGCGGGGGGCCTAAATGGGCAGTTCTTC. Its protein product is CASSTGLAGGLNGQFF.

The rearrangement uses TRBV20-1 and TRBJ1-1; 7 nucleotides line up with TRBD1. Looked up from germline, CDR1 is DFQATT and CDR2 is SNEGSKA (reference sequence). This CDR3 region has 11 residues. V shed 5 bases and J 6 bases; nucleotides not matched to a gene: 3. Here the CDR3 reads CSAVGTAEAFF. The DNA for the CDR3 is TGCAGTGCTGTAGGGACAGCTGAAGCTTTCTTT.

The V and J genes are TRBV2 and TRBJ2-2; no clear D gene. CDR1 is SNHLY and CDR2 is FYNNEI in the germline V gene. The CDR3 consists of 13 residues. Trimming stripped 5 bases from V and 6 bases from J, with 10 bases between. CDR3 nucleotide sequence: TGTGCCAGCAGTTCACGGGTGGCCGGGGAGCTGTTTTTT. This encodes CASSSRVAGELFF. Using reference TRBV2 and TRBJ2-2 for the parts outside the CDR3, the full variable domain is EPEVTQTPSHQVTQMGQEVILRCVPISNHLYFYWYRQILGQKVEFLVSFYNNEISEKSEIFDDQFSVERPDGSNFTLKIRSTKLEDSAMYFCASSSRVAGELFFGEGSRLTVL.

The CDR3 DNA is TGCAGCGTTACCGCCCGCCGGACAGCCTACAATGAGCAGTTCTTC. It yields the protein CSVTARRTAYNEQFF. The rearrangement joins TRBV29-1 to TRBJ2-1; TRBD1 might be the D (6 bases). The CDR3 contains 15 residues. CDR1 and CDR2 from the germline V gene are SQVTM and ANQGSEA. V lost 5 bases and J 2 bases, leaving 16 bases between the germline ends.

The rearrangement uses TRBV28 and TRBJ2-1, with TRBD1 matching 8 bases. The CDR3 has 13 amino acids. Germline values: CDR1 MDHEN, CDR2 SYDVKM. V shed 6 bases, J shed 8 bases, and the junction held 6 bases outside the gene matches. The CDR3 nucleotides read TGTGCCAGCAGACGCAGGGGGCGCGATGAGCAGTTCTTC. It encodes CASRRRGRDEQFF.

The V and J genes are TRBV4-2 and TRBJ1-6; the D gene is possibly TRBD1 (6 bases). V lost 7 bases to trimming and J lost 6 bases, with 13 bases between them. Germline values: CDR1 LGHNA, CDR2 YNFKEQ. The CDR3 consists of 14 residues. The CDR3 coding sequence is TGTGCCAGCAACCCTACAGGGTCTAATTCACCCCTCCACTTT. This translates into CASNPTGSNSPLHF.

This chain connects TRBV28 to TRBJ2-5, with TRBD1 identical over 7 bases. This CDR3 comprises 15 residues. Germline trimming cut 6 bases from V and 7 bases from J; bases unmatched to any gene: 14. Germline V gene data show CDR1 as MDHEN and CDR2 as SYDVKM. The CDR3 protein is CASRASTGLRRTQYF. CDR3 DNA sequence: TGTGCCAGCAGGGCCTCGACAGGGCTCCGTCGGACCCAGTACTTC.